These 26 T cell receptor beta chains originate from one sample sequenced in a study of shared T cell receptors in the human thymus. Method: immunoSEQ multiplex PCR; TCRdb's copy keeps in-frame clones and lacks some. The table lists 700,000 or so clones, 70% to 90% of them singletons. The sample also formed part of further work on human thymus T cells.

Sequenced: thymocytes. The receptors were sampled from a girl less than two years old with a congenital heart defect.

Here the CDR3 DNA reads TGTGCCTGGAGTGTAGGGCCCCCCCGGACTAGCGGGGTCACAGATACGCAGTATTTT. The encoded protein is CAWSVGPPRTSGVTDTQYF. This chain uses TRBV30 with TRBJ2-3, with 12 positions matching TRBD2. J was trimmed by 2 bases and V by 0 bases; bases with no gene match: 12. The V gene's germline CDR1 is GTSNPN and CDR2 SVGIG (reference sequence). The CDR3 has 19 amino acids. Drawing the rest from reference TRBV30 and TRBJ2-3, the complete variable domain is SQTIHQWPATLVQPVGSPLSLECTVEGTSNPNLYWYRQAAGRGLQLLFYSVGIGQISSEVPQNLSASRPQDRQFILSSKKLLLSDSGFYLCAWSVGPPRTSGVTDTQYFGPGTRLTVL.

The chain couples TRBV29-1 to TRBJ2-1; maybe TRBD1 (5 bases). Germline values: CDR1 SQVTM, CDR2 ANQGSEA. V lost 7 bases and J 8 bases, leaving 18 bases between the germline ends. This CDR3 has 13 amino acids. CDR3 in DNA: TGCAGCGGACGGGCGGAATTAGGGGATGAGCAGTTCTTC. Its protein is CSGRAELGDEQFF.

V is TRBV5-1 and J is TRBJ1-2, with 9 bases identical to TRBD1. Germline loops: CDR1 SGHRS, CDR2 YFSETQ. The V segment lost 0 bases and the J segment 6 bases; nucleotides outside the gene matches: 9. This CDR3 is 16 amino acids long. The CDR3 nucleotides read TGCGCCAGCAGCTTGGAAGTTTGGGACAGGGACGATGGCTACACCTTC. It encodes CASSLEVWDRDDGYTF. Combining the CDR3 with reference TRBV5-1 and TRBJ1-2 gives the whole variable domain KAGVTQTPRYLIKTRGQQVTLSCSPISGHRSVSWYQQTPGQGLQFLFEYFSETQRNKGNFPGRFSGRQFSNSRSEMNVSTLELGDSALYLCASSLEVWDRDDGYTFGSGTRLTVV.

The chain employs TRBV14 and TRBJ2-3, with D perhaps TRBD2 (5 bases). Germline V lookup: CDR1 SGHDN, CDR2 FVKESK. The CDR3 runs to 17 residues. V was trimmed by 2 bases and J by 0 bases, leaving 15 bases between them. This chain's CDR3 is CASSQIPPRTSTDTQYF. CDR3 coding DNA: TGTGCCAGCAGCCAAATTCCGCCTAGGACTAGCACAGATACGCAGTATTTT.

This clone is a singleton in its sample. The V call is TRBV2, the J call TRBJ1-4; TRBD1 might be the D (5 bases). The V end was cut by 7 bases, the J end by 7 bases, with 16 bases between. Germline V gene data show CDR1 as SNHLY and CDR2 as FYNNEI. The CDR3 totals 14 residues. Here the CDR3 DNA reads TGTGCCAGCACCCAGGGTCCCCCTCCTGAAAAACTGTTTTTT. Its translation is CASTQGPPPEKLFF.

J is TRBJ2-1 and V is TRBV10-3; TRBD2 might be the D (6 bases). CDR1 ENHRY and CDR2 SYGVKD come from the germline V gene. This CDR3 is built from 15 residues. Trimming cost V 0 bases and J 4 bases, with 10 bases left between them. CDR3 residues: CAISESGTPYNEQFF. The CDR3 DNA is TGTGCCATCAGTGAGTCGGGGACTCCTTACAATGAGCAGTTCTTC.

This chain uses TRBV11-3 with TRBJ2-1; D is possibly TRBD2 (6 bases). The CDR3 contains 13 residues. Trimming stripped 3 bases from V and 8 bases from J, with 11 bases between. Germline V lookup: CDR1 SGHNT, CDR2 YENEEA. Here the CDR3 reads CASSLEGLDEQFF. The CDR3 nucleotides are TGTGCCAGCAGCTTGGAGGGGCTGGATGAGCAGTTCTTC.

The rearrangement uses TRBV2 and TRBJ1-6; 7 bases line up with TRBD1. V gave up 3 bases and J gave up 6 bases; unmatched junction bases: 2. The CDR3 spans 14 residues. Germline lookup yields CDR1 SNHLY and CDR2 FYNNEI. The CDR3 DNA follows: TGTGCCAGCAGTGACGAGGGGGCTAATTCACCCCTCCACTTT. Its translation is CASSDEGANSPLHF.

V gene TRBV29-1 combines with J gene TRBJ2-3; maybe TRBD1 (5 bases). Germline values: CDR1 SQVTM, CDR2 ANQGSEA. Trimming took off 5 bases at V and 1 base at J, with 22 bases between the two ends. The CDR3 loop spans 17 amino acids. CDR3 in DNA: TGCAGCGTTCCCCACCAATTGCAGGGTGGCGGCACAGATACGCAGTATTTT. Protein: CSVPHQLQGGGTDTQYF.

This chain links TRBV15 with TRBJ1-3; 7 nucleotides align to TRBD1. From germline, CDR1 is LNHNV and CDR2 YYDKDF (reference sequence). V lost 0 bases, J lost 8 bases, and 4 bases stayed unmatched. CDR3 size: 14 residues. The CDR3 nucleotides are TGTGCCACCAGCAGAGATCCCAGGGGGTACACCATATATTTT. Encoded protein: CATSRDPRGYTIYF.

The chain joins TRBV6-5 to TRBJ2-7, with D perhaps matching TRBD2 (5 bases). The CDR3 runs 14 residues. Germline V CDR1 and CDR2: MNHEY, SVGAGI. V lost 5 bases to trimming and J lost 6 bases, with 17 bases between them. The chain's CDR3 is CASSPIPGIIEQYF. The CDR3 coding sequence is TGTGCCAGCAGTCCCATCCCCGGGATTATCGAGCAGTACTTC.

This chain links TRBV28 with TRBJ1-2; no clear D. V was pared by 6 bases and J by 7 bases, with 12 bases between. The germline CDR1 and CDR2 sequences are MDHEN and SYDVKM. The length of the CDR3 is 12 residues. The CDR3 reads CASSHLGSGYTF. The CDR3 region has the DNA TGTGCCAGCAGCCACCTTGGCAGTGGCTACACCTTC.

This clone was observed once. V and J are TRBV2 and TRBJ1-2; 7 bases agree with TRBD1. The CDR3 length is 14 residues. CDR1 and CDR2 (germline): SNHLY, FYNNEI. V lost 6 bases and J lost 1; bases outside the gene matches: 5. CDR3 amino acids: CASRAGQVNYGYTF. In nucleotides, the CDR3 is TGTGCCAGCAGAGCTGGACAGGTTAACTATGGCTACACCTTC.

The rearrangement uses TRBV2 and TRBJ2-7, with a possible D match to TRBD2 (5 bases). The length of the CDR3 is 14 residues. Germline CDR1 reads SNHLY; CDR2 reads FYNNEI. With 4 bases removed from V and 2 bases from J, the gap between germline ends came to 12 bases. The CDR3 sequence is CASSVGSLAYEQYF. The DNA for the CDR3 is TGTGCCAGCAGTGTAGGGAGTCTGGCCTACGAGCAGTACTTC. Full variable domain (remainder filled in from reference TRBV2 and TRBJ2-7): EPEVTQTPSHQVTQMGQEVILRCVPISNHLYFYWYRQILGQKVEFLVSFYNNEISEKSEIFDDQFSVERPDGSNFTLKIRSTKLEDSAMYFCASSVGSLAYEQYFGPGTRLTVT.

V gene TRBV18 combines with J gene TRBJ2-2, with TRBD1 as a possible D gene (5 bases). Trimming took 4 bases from V and 1 from J, leaving 10 bases between them. The germline V gene has CDR1 KGHSH and CDR2 LQKENI. This CDR3 spans 15 amino acids. The CDR3 is CASSRSQGNTGELFF. CDR3 nucleotide sequence: TGTGCCAGCTCACGTTCCCAGGGGAACACCGGGGAGCTGTTTTTT.

This chain uses TRBV5-4 with TRBJ1-2; no reliable D call. Trimming took 0 bases from V and 4 from J, leaving 7 bases between them. This CDR3 has 13 residues. Germline V CDR1 and CDR2: SGHNT, YYREEE (reference sequence). CDR3 in amino acids: CASSLGSPYGYTF. CDR3 coding DNA: TGTGCCAGCAGCTTGGGGAGCCCCTATGGCTACACCTTC.

The V call is TRBV5-1, the J call TRBJ2-5, with TRBD2 matching over 14 bases. Per germline, CDR1 SGHRS and CDR2 YFSETQ. Trimming removed 0 bases from V and 3 bases from J; junction bases left unmatched: 4. The CDR3 length is 17 residues. The CDR3 DNA reads TGCGCCAGCAGCTTGGTTGGGGGACTAGCGGGGGAAGAGACCCAGTACTTC. Translated: CASSLVGGLAGEETQYF.

This clone was picked up a small number of times. CDR3 protein: CASCGGGGSSYNEQFF. Written as DNA, the CDR3 is TGTGCCAGCTGTGGCGGCGGGGGGTCATCCTACAATGAGCAGTTCTTC. V gene TRBV27 combines with J gene TRBJ2-1; 8 bases agree with TRBD2. Germline assignment: CDR1 MNHEY and CDR2 SMNVEV (reference sequence). J gave up 1 base and V 8 bases, and 10 bases lay outside the gene matches. This CDR3 is built from 16 residues.

This clone was detected once. The V gene is TRBV7-2, the J gene TRBJ1-2, with no clear D. The V end was cut by 8 bases, the J end by 0 bases, with 16 bases between. Germline loops: CDR1 SGHTA, CDR2 FQGNSA. This CDR3 comprises 15 residues. The CDR3 here is CASPSRTGSNYGYTF. In DNA form, the CDR3 reads TGTGCCAGCCCTTCGAGAACGGGATCTAACTATGGCTACACCTTC. Variable domain in full (rest from reference TRBV7-2 and TRBJ1-2): GAGVSQSPSNKVTEKGKDVELRCDPISGHTALYWYRQSLGQGLEFLIYFQGNSAPDKSGLPSDRFSAERTGGSVSTLTIQRTQQEDSAVYLCASPSRTGSNYGYTFGSGTRLTVV.

The chain links TRBV5-1 to TRBJ2-3; no clear D. V was shortened by 0 bases and J by 4 bases, with 18 bases between the two germline ends. The CDR3 runs to 17 residues. CDR1 SGHRS and CDR2 YFSETQ come from the germline V gene. The DNA for the CDR3 is TGCGCCAGCAGCTTGGCAATATTCCAGGTCGACGCAGATACGCAGTATTTT. Protein sequence: CASSLAIFQVDADTQYF. Full variable domain (rest looked up from reference TRBV5-1 and TRBJ2-3): KAGVTQTPRYLIKTRGQQVTLSCSPISGHRSVSWYQQTPGQGLQFLFEYFSETQRNKGNFPGRFSGRQFSNSRSEMNVSTLELGDSALYLCASSLAIFQVDADTQYFGPGTRLTVL.

The chain links TRBV6-5 to TRBJ1-1, with TRBD1 identical over 12 bases. Looked up from germline, CDR1 is MNHEY and CDR2 is SVGAGI. The CDR3 consists of 15 residues. J was trimmed by 3 bases and V by 5 bases; bases with no gene match: 4. This CDR3 reads CASSPGTGGDTEAFF. Here the CDR3 DNA reads TGTGCCAGCAGTCCGGGGACAGGGGGCGACACTGAAGCTTTCTTT.

The CDR3 sequence: CASSISGQGIYGYTF. For the CDR3, the DNA is TGTGCCAGTAGTATATCGGGACAGGGGATCTATGGCTACACCTTC. This sequence joins TRBV19 and TRBJ1-2, with 10 bases identical to TRBD1. V dropped 2 bases and J dropped 4; count of bases not matched to a gene: 4. This CDR3 is built from 15 residues. Germline-derived CDR1 and CDR2 are LNHDA and SQIVND (reference sequence).

The rearrangement uses TRBV5-1 and TRBJ1-3; 9 bases are a match to TRBD1. The length of the CDR3 is 15 residues. The germline V gene encodes CDR1 SGHRS and CDR2 YFSETQ. J lost 4 bases, V lost 0 bases, and 2 bases had no gene match. The CDR3 sequence is CASSLGTGVGNTIYF. The CDR3 DNA is TGCGCCAGCAGCTTGGGGACAGGGGTCGGAAACACCATATATTTT.

This clone is a singleton in its sample. The chain uses TRBV10-1 and TRBJ2-2, with D maybe TRBD2 (6 bases). Germline values: CDR1 WNHNN, CDR2 SYGVQD (reference sequence). The germline V and J ends were trimmed by 4 bases and 5 bases, with 11 bases remaining between them. The CDR3 covers 14 residues. The CDR3 DNA is TGCGCCAGCAGTGCCCGACTAGTTACCGGGGAGCTGTTTTTT. Translating it yields CASSARLVTGELFF.

The V and J genes are TRBV27 and TRBJ2-7, with no clear D. Germline assignment: CDR1 MNHEY and CDR2 SMNVEV (reference sequence). This CDR3 is 12 amino acids long. V was trimmed by 5 bases and J by 3 bases, leaving 8 bases between them. CDR3 protein: CASSPAGYEQYF. The DNA of the CDR3 is TGTGCCAGCAGTCCAGCAGGCTACGAGCAGTACTTC.

This chain links TRBV25-1 with TRBJ2-5; D is perhaps TRBD1 (6 bases). Looked up from germline, CDR1 is MGHDK and CDR2 is SYGVNS. V lost 1 base, J lost 6 bases, and 15 bases lay in between. The CDR3 length is 15 residues. CDR3 sequence: CASSEWATGQKTQYF. CDR3 sequence (DNA): TGTGCCAGCAGTGAATGGGCCACAGGGCAAAAGACCCAGTACTTC.